This TCR beta chain was recovered during a study of CD8 T cells in ankylosing spondylitis. This clonotype was recorded a few times. Its antigen is unidentified. Whole-study results and caveats: A motif in TCR beta, a set of under 10 highly homologous variants, appeared characteristic of ankylosing spondylitis blood. Reportedly, matched ankylosing spondylitis synovial fluid was significantly enriched for disease-linked clones.

V lost 6 bases and J 2 bases, leaving 10 bases between the germline ends. The CDR3 runs to 12 residues. The germline V gene encodes CDR1 DFQATT and CDR2 SNEGSKA (reference sequence). TCRdb processed the 5' RACE reads anew with MiXCR; each CDR3 protein has one entry. The sample includes 200,000 to 250,000 distinct CDR3 sequences, about 30% seen only once; the top ten take around 4.5%. This receptor was identified in a male donor with ankylosing spondylitis or in good health (not recorded which). The sequencing input was blood, either unsorted or a sorted T cell fraction (not recorded which). The chain recombines TRBV20-1 with TRBJ1-1, with a tentative D call TRBD1 (5 bases). CDR3 bases: TGCAGTGCAAGCGACAGAAACACTGAAGCTTTCTTT. Residues: CSASDRNTEAFF.